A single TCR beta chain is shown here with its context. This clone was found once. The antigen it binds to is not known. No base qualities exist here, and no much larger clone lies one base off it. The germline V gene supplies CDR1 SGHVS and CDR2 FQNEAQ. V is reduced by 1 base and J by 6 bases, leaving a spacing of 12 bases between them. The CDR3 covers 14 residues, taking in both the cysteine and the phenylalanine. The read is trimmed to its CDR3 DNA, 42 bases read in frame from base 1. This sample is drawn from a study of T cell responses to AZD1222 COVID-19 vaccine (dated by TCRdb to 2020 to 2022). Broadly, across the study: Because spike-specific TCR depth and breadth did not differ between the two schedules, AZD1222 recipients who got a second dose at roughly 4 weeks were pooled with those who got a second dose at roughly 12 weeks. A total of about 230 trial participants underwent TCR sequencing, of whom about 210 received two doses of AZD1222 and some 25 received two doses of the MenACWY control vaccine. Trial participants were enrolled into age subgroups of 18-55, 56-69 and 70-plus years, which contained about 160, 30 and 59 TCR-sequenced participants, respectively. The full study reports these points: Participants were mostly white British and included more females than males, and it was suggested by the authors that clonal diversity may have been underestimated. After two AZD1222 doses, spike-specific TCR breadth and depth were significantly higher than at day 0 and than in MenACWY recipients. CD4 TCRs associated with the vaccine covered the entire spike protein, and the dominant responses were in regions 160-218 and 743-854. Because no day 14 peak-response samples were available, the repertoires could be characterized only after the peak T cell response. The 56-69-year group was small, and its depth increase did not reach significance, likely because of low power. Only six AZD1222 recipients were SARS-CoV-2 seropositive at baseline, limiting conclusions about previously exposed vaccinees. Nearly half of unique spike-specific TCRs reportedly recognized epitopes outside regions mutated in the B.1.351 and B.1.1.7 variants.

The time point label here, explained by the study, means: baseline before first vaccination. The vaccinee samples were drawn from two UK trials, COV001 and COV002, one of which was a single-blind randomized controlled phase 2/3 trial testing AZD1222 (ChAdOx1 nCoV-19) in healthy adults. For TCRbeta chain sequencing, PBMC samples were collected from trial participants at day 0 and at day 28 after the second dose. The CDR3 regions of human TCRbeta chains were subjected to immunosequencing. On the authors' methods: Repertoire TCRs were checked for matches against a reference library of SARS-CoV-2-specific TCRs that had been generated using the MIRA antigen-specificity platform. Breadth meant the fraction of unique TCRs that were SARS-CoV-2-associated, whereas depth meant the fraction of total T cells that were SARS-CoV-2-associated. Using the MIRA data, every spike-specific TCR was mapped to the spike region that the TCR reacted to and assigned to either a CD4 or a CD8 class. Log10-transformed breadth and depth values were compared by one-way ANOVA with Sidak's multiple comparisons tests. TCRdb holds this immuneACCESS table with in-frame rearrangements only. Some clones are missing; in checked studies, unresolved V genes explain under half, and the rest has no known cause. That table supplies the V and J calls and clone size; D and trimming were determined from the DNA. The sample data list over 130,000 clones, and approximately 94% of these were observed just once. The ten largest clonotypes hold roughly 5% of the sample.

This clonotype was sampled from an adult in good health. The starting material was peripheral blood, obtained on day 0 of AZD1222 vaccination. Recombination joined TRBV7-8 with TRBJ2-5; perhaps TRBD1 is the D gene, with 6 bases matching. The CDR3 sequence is CASSLVDRIQTQYF. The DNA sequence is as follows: TGTGCCAGCAGCTTAGTTGACAGGATACAGACCCAGTACTTC. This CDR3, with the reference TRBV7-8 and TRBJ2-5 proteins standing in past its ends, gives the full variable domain GAGVSQSPRYKVAKRGQDVALRCDPISGHVSLFWYQQALGQGPEFLTYFQNEAQLDKSGLPSDRFFAERPEGSVSTLKIQRTQQEDSAVYLCASSLVDRIQTQYFGPGTRLLVL.